The sequence of this T cell receptor (beta chain) was determined in a study of blood T cell repertoires in COVID-19. Across the study: Both acute and convalescent COVID-19 samples were obtained from the United States, Italy and Spain. The cDNA or gDNA used as material had been derived from T cells, B-cell-depleted T cells, or PBMCs.

Authors' processing steps: The authors estimated nucleated cell counts from reference gene primer amplification. TCRdb keeps only in-frame clones here, not all; method: immunoSEQ multiplex PCR. That table supplies the V and J calls and clone size; D and trimming were determined from the DNA. This sample has over 100,000 clones, with about 86% found just once. Germline values: CDR1 SGHRS, CDR2 YFSETQ. The trim removed 4 bases at V and 5 bases at J, leaving 11 bases unmatched. The length of the CDR3 is 17 residues. The V gene is TRBV5-1, the J gene TRBJ1-6; 8 bases line up with TRBD1. Sequencing was done on a sample of peripheral blood. The origin of this receptor is a woman older than 75 with active or convalescent COVID-19. This CDR3 is CASSHMGQATNNSPLHF. Here the CDR3 DNA reads TGCGCCAGCAGCCATATGGGACAGGCGACAAATAATTCACCCCTCCACTTT.